Below are 12 T cell receptor beta chains sequenced from a single sample in a study of molecular identifiers for immune sequencing clone quantification. MiXCR, run by TCRdb on the PCR reads, gives a single entry per CDR3 protein. Counted here are 300,000 to 350,000 distinct CDR3 sequences, roughly a fifth occurring once; the ten biggest clones make up 0.7% to 0.9%. Input material: naive CD8+ T cells from blood, with Jurkat cell RNA spiked in. Subset here: FACS-sorted CD8+CD4-CCR7+CD45RA+ naive T cells. These receptors all stem from a human donor in good health. Some libraries in this study had Jurkat cell RNA spiked in.

This clonotype has a count of ten or more. The chain uses TRBV7-2 and TRBJ2-5; 15 positions match TRBD2. Germline CDR1 is SGHTA and CDR2 is FQGNSA. V lost 7 bases to trimming and J lost 4 bases; unmatched junction nucleotides: 7. The CDR3 totals 16 residues. CDR3 sequence reads: CASNAWGLAGGETQYF. The DNA for the CDR3 is TGTGCCAGCAACGCGTGGGGACTAGCGGGAGGAGAGACCCAGTACTTC.

This clonotype came up a few times. The V and J genes are TRBV19 and TRBJ2-1; 14 bases line up with TRBD2. J gave up 5 bases and V 3 bases, and 9 bases lay outside the gene matches. CDR1 and CDR2 (germline): LNHDA, SQIVND (reference sequence). The length of the CDR3 is 18 residues. CDR3 sequence reads: CASSIGTSGSWSHNEQFF. CDR3 sequence (DNA): TGTGCCAGTAGTATCGGGACTAGCGGGAGTTGGTCCCACAATGAGCAGTTCTTC.

This clonotype was picked up one time. A much larger clone sits a single nucleotide away, making a read error possible. The CDR3 sequence is CSVTTGGSYEQYF. CDR3 sequence (DNA): TGCAGCGTTACAACAGGGGGCTCCTACGAGCAGTACTTC. The chain uses TRBV29-1 and TRBJ2-7, with 8 bases aligning to TRBD1. This CDR3 has 13 residues. The V gene's germline CDR1 is SQVTM and CDR2 ANQGSEA. V trimming: 5 bases; J trimming: 0 bases; junction bases outside the gene matches: 3.

This clonotype has a count of ten or more. The gene calls are TRBV6-2 or TRBV6-3 and TRBJ2-3, with 8 nucleotides matching TRBD1. CDR3 length: 15 amino acids. Per germline, CDR1 MNHEY and CDR2 SVGEGT. Trimming took 0 bases from V and 6 from J; bases not matched to a gene: 5. The DNA for the CDR3 is TGTGCCAGCAGTTACTCCCCGACAGGGGTGGATACGCAGTATTTT. Protein sequence: CASSYSPTGVDTQYF.

Concerning this clonotype: With a much larger clone just one base away, this may be a read error. V is TRBV12-5 and J is TRBJ2-5, with TRBD1 matching over 12 bases. The V gene's germline CDR1 is LGHNT and CDR2 FRNRAP. The CDR3 runs 17 residues. Trimming cost V 2 bases and J 7 bases; bases outside gene matches: 11. The CDR3 sequence is CASGLYPGQGASGTQYF. The CDR3, as DNA: TGTGCTAGTGGTTTGTACCCGGGACAGGGGGCGTCGGGGACCCAGTACTTC. Looking up the rest from reference TRBV12-5 and TRBJ2-5 gives the full variable domain: DARVTQTPRHKVTEMGQEVTMRCQPILGHNTVFWYRQTMMQGLELLAYFRNRAPLDDSGMPKDRFSAEMPDATLATLKIQPSEPRDSAVYFCASGLYPGQGASGTQYFGPGTRLLVL.

This clonotype was seen only a few times. The chain employs TRBV11-2 and TRBJ2-1; D unclear. The V gene's germline CDR1 is SGHAT and CDR2 FQNNGV. There are 11 residues in the CDR3. Deletions cut 8 bases from V and 3 bases from J, with 5 bases between. For the CDR3, the DNA is TGTGCCAGCTACCTCTACAATGAGCAGTTCTTC. This gives the protein CASYLYNEQFF.

The gene calls are TRBV29-1 and TRBJ2-7; 14 bases are a match to TRBD2. Trimming removed 3 bases from V and 2 bases from J; junction bases left unmatched: 9. The CDR3 is 17 residues long. Looked up from germline, CDR1 is SQVTM and CDR2 is ANQGSEA. CDR3 in amino acids: CSVEEGTSGRGAYEQYF. For the CDR3, the DNA is TGCAGCGTTGAGGAAGGGACTAGCGGGAGAGGAGCCTACGAGCAGTACTTC.

This clonotype was observed at least ten times. J is TRBJ1-5 and V is TRBV27, with D uncertain. This CDR3 has 19 residues. Germline-derived CDR1 and CDR2 are MNHEY and SMNVEV (reference sequence). V was cut by 6 bases and J by 4 bases, with 28 bases left in between. CDR3 coding DNA: TGTGCCAGCAGCAAAAGGGCCTCCCTTGCCCGACCTCCAAATCAGCCCCAGCATTTT. Translated: CASSKRASLARPPNQPQHF.

About this clonotype itself: One base away lies a much larger clone, so this may be a sequencing read error. This chain uses TRBV6-6 with TRBJ1-1, with D possibly being TRBD1 (5 bases). CDR3 length equals 13 residues. CDR1 MNHNY and CDR2 SVGAGI come from the germline V gene (reference sequence). CDR3 loop: CASSPPAGTGAFF. The CDR3 region has the DNA TGTGCCAGCAGTCCCCCAGCGGGGACTGGAGCTTTCTTT.

This clonotype came up many times. The J gene is TRBJ2-3, the V gene TRBV13; D possibly corresponds to TRBD2 (5 bases). Germline values: CDR1 PRHDT, CDR2 FYEKMQ (reference sequence). CDR3 size: 16 residues. V gave up 5 bases and J gave up 0 bases, with 15 bases separating them. The CDR3 loop is CASSPPPGYSTDTQYF. The CDR3 DNA sequence: TGTGCCAGCAGCCCACCTCCGGGATACAGCACAGATACGCAGTATTTT. The full variable domain, with the rest looked up from reference TRBV13 and TRBJ2-3, is AAGVIQSPRHLIKEKRETATLKCYPIPRHDTVYWYQQGPGQDPQFLISFYEKMQSDKGSIPDRFSAQQFSDYHSELNMSSLELGDSALYFCASSPPPGYSTDTQYFGPGTRLTVL.

This clonotype was counted ten times or more. The chain uses TRBV4-1 and TRBJ2-6; either TRBD1 or TRBD2 may fit D (6 bases each). CDR1 is MGHRA, CDR2 YSYEKL, per germline. Trimming shortened V by 0 bases and J by 0 bases, and 18 bases separated the two germline ends. This CDR3 spans 20 amino acids. The CDR3 coding sequence is TGCGCCAGCAGCCAAGAAGAGTCGTGGGGGGCCTACTCTGGGGCCAACGTCCTGACTTTC. Protein product: CASSQEESWGAYSGANVLTF.

Concerning this clonotype itself: With a much larger clone just one base away, this may be a read error. Lacking the conserved final phenylalanine or tryptophan, this CDR3 likely reflects a read error. The chain employs TRBV20-1 and TRBJ2-3; unclear D gene. The CDR3 is 13 amino acids. Trimming stripped 6 bases from V and 0 bases from J, with 10 bases between. The germline V gene has CDR1 DFQATT and CDR2 SNEGSKA (reference sequence). In DNA form, the CDR3 reads TGCAGTGCAATGCAGGACAGCACAGATACGCAGTATCTT. It codes for CSAMQDSTDTQYL.